The 18 T cell receptor beta chains listed next were all sequenced from one sample in a study of blood T cells in healthy people across ages. For the second PCR, which ran for 7 to 11 cycles, a sample-barcoded 5' primer and a J-beta primer mix were used. MiXCR, run by TCRdb on the 5' RACE reads, gives a single entry per CDR3 protein. The sample holds just under 900,000 distinct CDR3 sequences, around 30% seen once. Material for sequencing was blood. These receptors were collected from a woman at least 80 years old in good health.

This clonotype was recorded once. An end of the junction does not agree with germline; a read error may underlie this. V is TRBV12-3 or TRBV12-4 and J is TRBJ2-2, with 8 nucleotides matching TRBD1. The CDR3 length is 15 residues. The CDR3 coding sequence is TGTGCCAGCAGAAAGGGACAGGAGAACACCGGGGAGCGGTTTTTT. Translating it yields CASRKGQENTGERFF.

V gene TRBV27 combines with J gene TRBJ2-2; no firm D call. This CDR3 region has 12 residues. The V gene's germline CDR1 is MNHEY and CDR2 SMNVEV (reference sequence). V lost 6 bases, J lost 6 bases, and 8 bases lay in between. The CDR3 coding sequence is TGTGCCAGCAGGACGGCCCCCGGGGAGCTGTTTTTT. Translation: CASRTAPGELFF.

Many counts were recorded for this clonotype. The chain employs TRBV9 and TRBJ2-5; 7 bases line up with TRBD2. CDR3 length equals 15 residues. J lost 2 bases, V lost 0 bases, and 4 bases had no gene match. Germline CDR1 and CDR2: SGDLS and YYNGEE. This chain's CDR3 is CASSVAAGVQETQYF. The CDR3 bases are TGTGCCAGCAGCGTAGCGGCGGGGGTACAAGAGACCCAGTACTTC. Full variable domain (outside the CDR3, taken from reference TRBV9 and TRBJ2-5): DSGVTQTPKHLITATGQRVTLRCSPRSGDLSVYWYQQSLDQGLQFLIQYYNGEERAKGNILERFSAQQFPDLHSELNLSSLELGDSALYFCASSVAAGVQETQYFGPGTRLLVL.

This clonotype has a count of ten or more. CDR3 DNA sequence: TGTGCCAGCACCAGAGGGGGACAGGGGGCTTCCTACGAGCAGTACTTC. Translated, it gives CASTRGGQGASYEQYF. The chain has TRBV6-2 or TRBV6-3 and TRBJ2-7; 12 bases fit TRBD1. Trimming took 7 bases from V and 1 from J; bases not matched to a gene: 8. Per the germline V gene, CDR1 is MNHEY and CDR2 is SVGEGT. The CDR3 is 16 amino acids.

CDR3 DNA sequence: TGTGCCAGCAGTTTTGGGACTAGGGTTGGAGCAGATACGCAGTATTTT. Protein: CASSFGTRVGADTQYF. The chain recombines TRBV12-3 or TRBV12-4 with TRBJ2-3; 8 bases match TRBD2. J gave up 4 bases and V 3 bases, and 9 bases lay outside the gene matches. The CDR3 is 16 residues long.

Notes on this clonotype: With a much larger clone just one base away, this may be a read error. V is TRBV6-2 or TRBV6-3 and J is TRBJ1-1; 7 bases are shared with TRBD1. V trimming: 10 bases; J trimming: 5 bases; junction bases outside the gene matches: 10. Germline V gene data show CDR1 as MNHEY and CDR2 as SVGEGT. CDR3 size: 13 residues. Written as DNA, the CDR3 is TGTGCCAACAGACTACAGGGGTATACTGAAGCTTTCTTT. This codes for CANRLQGYTEAFF.

A remark on this clonotype: Given a much more abundant clone one base away, this may be a read error. This chain's CDR3 is CASSPVGTRGETQFF. DNA for the CDR3: TGCGCCAGCAGCCCAGTGGGGACTAGGGGAGAGACCCAGTTCTTC. This chain connects TRBV5-1 to TRBJ2-1; 8 bases fit TRBD2. V gave up 4 bases and J gave up 13 bases; unmatched junction bases: 16. The CDR3 loop spans 15 amino acids. Per germline, CDR1 SGHRS and CDR2 YFSETQ. Combining the CDR3 with reference TRBV5-1 and TRBJ2-1 gives the whole variable domain KAGVTQTPRYLIKTRGQQVTLSCSPISGHRSVSWYQQTPGQGLQFLFEYFSETQRNKGNFPGRFSGRQFSNSRSEMNVSTLELGDSALYLCASSPVGTRGETQFFGPGTRLTVL.

The chain recombines TRBV27 with TRBJ2-1; either TRBD1 or TRBD2 may supply D (5 bases each). Deletions cut 3 bases from V and 5 bases from J, with 14 bases between. The CDR3 runs 15 residues. CDR1 is MNHEY, CDR2 SMNVEV, per germline (reference sequence). The CDR3 DNA sequence: TGTGCCAGCAGTTTTACCGGGGCTAGGCACAATGAGCAGTTCTTC. As protein: CASSFTGARHNEQFF.

Of note for this clonotype: It may be a read error: a sequence one base away is much more abundant. The chain links TRBV6-4 to TRBJ2-3; 10 nucleotides align to TRBD1. CDR1 is MRHNA, CDR2 SNTAGT, per germline. This CDR3 spans 17 amino acids. After removal of 4 bases from V and 0 bases from J, the junction contained 7 bases not matched to a gene. CDR3 coding DNA: TGTGCCAGCAGTGGTATTTCGGGACAGGGGAGCACAGATACGCAGTATTTT. As protein: CASSGISGQGSTDTQYF.

This clonotype was counted a few times. The chain joins TRBV12-3 or TRBV12-4 to TRBJ1-5; 9 bases fit TRBD1. This CDR3 comprises 16 residues. Unmatched junction bases numbered 14, after V lost 6 bases and J lost 8 bases. This CDR3 is CASSKDRGGLSKPQHF. The CDR3 region has the DNA TGTGCCAGCAGCAAGGACAGGGGAGGATTAAGTAAGCCCCAGCATTTT.

This clonotype was seen a few times. This may be a read error, as it is one base from a much larger clone. The CDR3 here is CASSYSSGLAGGSEQYF. CDR3 DNA: TGTGCCAGCAGTTACTCGTCGGGACTAGCGGGGGGTAGCGAGCAGTACTTC. The rearrangement uses TRBV6-5 and TRBJ2-7, with 15 bases lining up with TRBD2. CDR3 size: 17 residues. Germline V gives CDR1 MNHEY, CDR2 SVGAGI. Trimming at V came to 0 bases and at J to 6 bases, leaving 6 bases not matched to a gene.

This clonotype was recorded a few times. This chain joins TRBV12-3 or TRBV12-4 and TRBJ2-2, with 7 bases lining up with TRBD1. The CDR3 sequence is 14 residues long. Trimming removed 6 bases from V and 5 bases from J; junction bases left unmatched: 6. Here the CDR3 reads CASREQGRTGELFF. The DNA of the CDR3 is TGTGCCAGCAGGGAACAGGGGCGGACCGGGGAGCTGTTTTTT.

This clonotype was counted only a few times. The chain carries TRBV7-9 and TRBJ1-1, with D uncertain. Germline CDR1 SEHNR, CDR2 FQNEAQ (reference sequence). The V end was cut by 3 bases, the J end by 4 bases, with 6 bases between. The CDR3 runs 12 residues. The CDR3 protein is CASSFGRTEAFF. The CDR3, as DNA: TGTGCCAGCAGCTTTGGCCGCACTGAAGCTTTCTTT.

Regarding this clonotype: Its ends do not fully match the called genes, so a read error is possible. The chain is built from TRBV12-3 or TRBV12-4 and TRBJ2-3; D is perhaps TRBD1 or TRBD2 (5 bases each). This CDR3 spans 15 amino acids. CDR3 DNA: TGTGCCAGCAGTTTGAGGGGAGCGAGGATAGATGCGCAGTATTTT. Its translation: CASSLRGARIDAQYF.

This clonotype was detected ten times or more. This chain uses TRBV30 with TRBJ1-2; 7 bases are a match to TRBD1. This CDR3 has 13 residues. From germline, CDR1 is GTSNPN and CDR2 SVGIG (reference sequence). The V and J ends lost 3 bases and 7 bases, in that order; junction bases with no gene match: 8. DNA of the CDR3: TGTGCCTGGAGGATGGGGACAGTGGTTGGCTACACCTTC. Amino acids: CAWRMGTVVGYTF.

This clonotype was counted ten times or more. J is TRBJ1-6 and V is TRBV5-1; 8 bases agree with TRBD1. Germline values: CDR1 SGHRS, CDR2 YFSETQ. The V segment lost 4 bases and the J segment 5 bases; nucleotides outside the gene matches: 11. CDR3 size: 17 residues. The chain's CDR3 is CASSPGQGAVHNSPLHF. The CDR3 DNA is TGCGCCAGCAGCCCTGGACAGGGTGCAGTACATAATTCACCCCTCCACTTT.

This clonotype was detected a few times. V and J are TRBV2 and TRBJ1-1; TRBD1 aligns across 11 bases. Looked up from germline, CDR1 is SNHLY and CDR2 is FYNNEI. The CDR3 runs to 17 residues. V was clipped by 4 bases and J by 0 bases; unmatched bases: 7. DNA for the CDR3: TGTGCCAGCAGTGCGCGGACAGGGGGCTACATGAACACTGAAGCTTTCTTT. It specifies CASSARTGGYMNTEAFF.

J is TRBJ1-6 and V is TRBV27; D remains unclear. The CDR3 is 13 residues long. Germline V gene data show CDR1 as MNHEY and CDR2 as SMNVEV (reference sequence). V was shortened by 9 bases and J by 3 bases, with 9 bases between the two germline ends. Written as DNA, the CDR3 is TGTGCCAGTGGCTCCAACTATAATTCACCCCTCCACTTT. Translated, it gives CASGSNYNSPLHF.